A selection of T cell receptor beta chains follows, all from one sample in a study of cytomegalovirus exposure and HLA in healthy donors. Profiled with immunoSEQ multiplex PCR; TCRdb holds only in-frame clones, not every one. The data hold 60,000 to 70,000 clones, with roughly 91% observed a single time. The material sequenced was PBMCs. These receptor sequences come from a woman younger than 35 in good health and CMV-seronegative. Each CDR3 is given with its conserved first and last residue. Each record gives: D gene, J gene, V gene, clone size, CDR3 DNA, CDR3 protein. D genes are given only for firm matches. Part of the rows lack a size; the others show once, few, many or a class for expanded clones.

D: TRBD1; J: TRBJ1-6; V: TRBV2; size: .; DNA: TGTGCCGGGGCGGGACAGTATAATTCACCCCTCCACTTT; CDR3: CAGAGQYNSPLHF
D: .; J: TRBJ1-1; V: TRBV7-6; size: .; DNA: TGTGCCAGCAGCTATACAGGGCTTTTCACTGAAGCTTTCTTT; CDR3: CASSYTGLFTEAFF
D: TRBD2; J: TRBJ2-7; V: TRBV5-1; size: .; DNA: TGCGCCAGCAGCTTGTCTGCGGGAGGGCCGTTTTACGAGCAGTACTTC; CDR3: CASSLSAGGPFYEQYF
D: TRBD1; J: TRBJ1-2; V: TRBV2; size: .; DNA: TGTGCCAGCAGTGGGGACAGGGCTAGCTACACCTTC; CDR3: CASSGDRASYTF
D: .; J: TRBJ1-3; V: TRBV29-1; size: .; DNA: TGCAGCGTTTCAGGGGAAGGTGGAAACACCATATATTTT; CDR3: CSVSGEGGNTIYF
D: TRBD2; J: TRBJ2-5; V: TRBV28; size: .; DNA: TGTGCCAGCACCTTCGCGGGGGGGGGAGAAGAGACCCAGTACTTC; CDR3: CASTFAGGGEETQYF
D: .; J: TRBJ2-7; V: TRBV7-2; size: .; DNA: TGTGCCAGCAGCTCGAACAGGGCTGCCTACGAGCAGTACTTC; CDR3: CASSSNRAAYEQYF
D: .; J: TRBJ1-6; V: TRBV4-3; size: .; DNA: TGCGCCAGCAGCCAAGATCATGAGGGCCGAAATTCACCCCTCCACTTT; CDR3: CASSQDHEGRNSPLHF
D: .; J: TRBJ2-1; V: TRBV4-1; size: .; DNA: TGCGCCAGCAGCCAAGTCGGGAACAATGAGCAGTTCTTC; CDR3: CASSQVGNNEQFF
D: .; J: TRBJ2-3; V: TRBV9; size: .; DNA: TGTGCCAGCAGCCCCGAAATAGAGACCGGACAGACGCAGTATTTT; CDR3: CASSPEIETGQTQYF
D: .; J: TRBJ2-2; V: TRBV6-5; size: .; DNA: TGTGCCAGTCGCCTCGAATTAGACGGGGAGCTGTTTTTT; CDR3: CASRLELDGELFF
D: .; J: TRBJ2-4; V: TRBV5-1; size: .; DNA: TGCGCCAGCAGCTCCGGGACATTAGCCAAAAACATTCAGTACTTC; CDR3: CASSSGTLAKNIQYF
D: .; J: TRBJ2-4; V: TRBV27; size: .; DNA: TGTGCCAGCAGACCGATCAACAGGGTTTTGACCAAAAACATTCAGTACTTC; CDR3: CASRPINRVLTKNIQYF
D: TRBD1; J: TRBJ1-4; V: TRBV28; size: .; DNA: TGTGCCAGCAGCCGGCCGAAAGGACAGGGGGTTGGTAATGAAAAACTGTTTTTT; CDR3: CASSRPKGQGVGNEKLFF
D: TRBD2; J: TRBJ2-3; V: TRBV7-3; size: .; DNA: TGTGCCAGCAGCCAGAACCGGGGAACTAGCGGGGGGGGTGATACGCAGTATTTT; CDR3: CASSQNRGTSGGGDTQYF
D: .; J: TRBJ1-5; V: TRBV6-1; size: .; DNA: TGTGCCAGCAGTGAAATCCAGTACAATCAGCCCCAGCATTTT; CDR3: CASSEIQYNQPQHF
D: TRBD1; J: TRBJ2-4; V: TRBV2; size: .; DNA: TGTGCCAGCAGTTTGGGACAGAACTTGGTCAAAAACATTCAGTACTTC; CDR3: CASSLGQNLVKNIQYF
D: .; J: TRBJ1-5; V: TRBV5-3; size: .; DNA: TGTGCCAGAAGCGGAGGGAATCAGCCCCAGCATTTT; CDR3: CARSGGNQPQHF
D: TRBD2; J: TRBJ2-1; V: TRBV5-3; size: .; DNA: TGTGCCAGAAGCCCCCGAACTAGCGGGAGCTCGGATGAGCAGTTCTTC; CDR3: CARSPRTSGSSDEQFF
D: TRBD2; J: TRBJ2-1; V: TRBV4-1; size: .; DNA: TGCGCCACCAGACCGACTAGCGGGAGATTTCGACATGAGCAGTTCTTC; CDR3: CATRPTSGRFRHEQFF
D: .; J: TRBJ1-5; V: TRBV9; size: .; DNA: TGTGCCAGCAGCGTAGGAGTCAATCAGCCCCAGCATTTT; CDR3: CASSVGVNQPQHF
D: TRBD1; J: TRBJ2-2; V: TRBV19; size: .; DNA: TGTGCCAGTAGTAGACAGGGGGTCACCGGGGAGCTGTTTTTT; CDR3: CASSRQGVTGELFF
D: TRBD2; J: TRBJ2-1; V: TRBV30; size: .; DNA: TGTGCCTTTCTAGCGGGAGGGTTCTCCTACAATGAGCAGTTCTTC; CDR3: CAFLAGGFSYNEQFF
D: TRBD1; J: TRBJ1-1; V: TRBV18; size: .; DNA: TGTGCCAGCTCACCGGGTTCCAGGGGGAAGGACACTGAAGCTTTCTTT; CDR3: CASSPGSRGKDTEAFF
D: .; J: TRBJ1-5; V: TRBV27; size: once; DNA: TGTGCCAGCAGCCCCCTCGCGAGGAATCAGCCCCAGCATTTT; CDR3: CASSPLARNQPQHF
D: .; J: TRBJ1-5; V: TRBV5-1; size: few; DNA: TGCGCCAGCAGCTTGGGAGGCATCGGTCAGCCCCAGCATTTT; CDR3: CASSLGGIGQPQHF
D: TRBD2; J: TRBJ2-3; V: TRBV7-3; size: .; DNA: TGTGCCAGCAGCTATGGGGCTAGCGGGAGGAAGGATACGCAGTATTTT; CDR3: CASSYGASGRKDTQYF
D: .; J: TRBJ2-3; V: TRBV5-1; size: .; DNA: TGCGCCAGTGTCCGGGACAAAACGCCTAGCACAGATACGCAGTATTTT; CDR3: CASVRDKTPSTDTQYF
D: TRBD2; J: TRBJ2-3; V: TRBV5-5; size: .; DNA: TGTGCCAGCAGCTTCGTATTCCGGGGGGACGGCACAGATACGCAGTATTTT; CDR3: CASSFVFRGDGTDTQYF
D: .; J: TRBJ2-7; V: TRBV4-1; size: .; DNA: TGCGCCAGCAGCCAAGATCTGACTACTTCCTACGAGCAGTACTTC; CDR3: CASSQDLTTSYEQYF
D: TRBD1; J: TRBJ1-1; V: TRBV4-1; size: .; DNA: TGCGCCAGCAGCCTGAGGATGGGACAGGGCCGCACTGAAGCTTTCTTT; CDR3: CASSLRMGQGRTEAFF
D: .; J: TRBJ1-3; V: TRBV29-1; size: .; DNA: TGCAGCTCCGTAGGAGATGATAGGGGAAACACCATATATTTT; CDR3: CSSVGDDRGNTIYF
D: TRBD2; J: TRBJ2-3; V: TRBV2; size: .; DNA: TGTGCCAGCAGAGTAGCGGGCCGCACAGATACGCAGTATTTT; CDR3: CASRVAGRTDTQYF
D: TRBD1; J: TRBJ1-3; V: TRBV7-6; size: once; DNA: TGTGCCAGCAGCTTACAGGGACAGGTCTCTGGAAACACCATATATTTT; CDR3: CASSLQGQVSGNTIYF
D: TRBD1; J: TRBJ1-5; V: TRBV5-5; size: few; DNA: TGTGCCAGCAGCTTGTCACAGGGGGAGTATCAGCCCCAGCATTTT; CDR3: CASSLSQGEYQPQHF
D: .; J: TRBJ2-3; V: TRBV7-3; size: .; DNA: TGTGCCAGCAGCCGGGACTCCTCCACAGATACGCAGTATTTT; CDR3: CASSRDSSTDTQYF
D: .; J: TRBJ1-4; V: TRBV7-9; size: .; DNA: TGTGCCAGCAGCTTAGGCGGGGAAAAACTGTTTTTT; CDR3: CASSLGGEKLFF
D: .; J: TRBJ1-1; V: TRBV5-1; size: .; DNA: TGCGCCAGCAGCTTGATCTCCCTAGGGAACACTGAAGCTTTCTTT; CDR3: CASSLISLGNTEAFF
D: .; J: TRBJ2-2; V: TRBV29-1; size: .; DNA: TGCAGCGTTGGCGGGCAGTCGAACACCGGGGAGCTGTTTTTT; CDR3: CSVGGQSNTGELFF
D: .; J: TRBJ2-5; V: TRBV4-3; size: .; DNA: TGCGCCAGCAGCCAGGGGCTTTGGGAGACCCAGTACTTC; CDR3: CASSQGLWETQYF
D: TRBD2; J: TRBJ2-7; V: TRBV5-4; size: .; DNA: TGTGCCAGCAGCTTGGCAGCGGGAGTGAAAGAGCAGTACTTC; CDR3: CASSLAAGVKEQYF
D: .; J: TRBJ1-3; V: TRBV29-1; size: .; DNA: TGCAGCGTTCTTACCGGCTCTGGAAACACCATATATTTT; CDR3: CSVLTGSGNTIYF
D: .; J: TRBJ2-2; V: TRBV7-8; size: .; DNA: TGTGCCAGCAGCTTTGACGGGGGTCCCGGGGAGCTGTTTTTT; CDR3: CASSFDGGPGELFF
D: .; J: TRBJ1-3; V: TRBV5-1; size: .; DNA: TGCGCCAGTCAGGCCCTCTCTGGAAACACCATATATTTT; CDR3: CASQALSGNTIYF
D: TRBD1; J: TRBJ1-1; V: TRBV9; size: .; DNA: TGTGCCAGCAGCCTTTTTGGGACAGGGGCGGGTGAAGCTTTCTTT; CDR3: CASSLFGTGAGEAFF
D: .; J: TRBJ1-1; V: TRBV6-6; size: .; DNA: TGTGCCAGCAGTTACTCGCAGGGGAGGAACACTGAAGCTTTCTTT; CDR3: CASSYSQGRNTEAFF
D: TRBD1; J: TRBJ2-3; V: TRBV18; size: .; DNA: TGTGCCAGCTCGCAGGGGGCGCGTAGCACAGATACGCAGTATTTT; CDR3: CASSQGARSTDTQYF
D: TRBD1; J: TRBJ2-2; V: TRBV2; size: .; DNA: TGTGCCAGCTCTAACGACAGGGGGCTGGACGGGGAGCTGTTTTTT; CDR3: CASSNDRGLDGELFF
D: .; J: TRBJ2-2; V: TRBV14; size: .; DNA: TGTGCCAGCAGCCCCCTTGTCGGGGGTGTCTCCGGGGAGCTGTTTTTT; CDR3: CASSPLVGGVSGELFF
D: .; J: TRBJ2-4; V: TRBV5-1; size: .; DNA: TGCGCCAGCACCCCTTTGGGGGCGGACATTCAGTACTTC; CDR3: CASTPLGADIQYF
D: TRBD1; J: TRBJ1-2; V: TRBV4-3; size: .; DNA: TGCGCCAGCAGCCAAGAGCAGGGGGCGAGTGGCTACACCTTC; CDR3: CASSQEQGASGYTF
D: .; J: TRBJ2-2; V: TRBV19; size: .; DNA: TGTGCCAGTAGTGTCGACGGAGCCGGGGAGCTGTTTTTT; CDR3: CASSVDGAGELFF
D: .; J: TRBJ1-1; V: TRBV14; size: .; DNA: TGTGCCAGCAGCCAAGATCGGGCGGGGAGGACTGAAGCTTTCTTT; CDR3: CASSQDRAGRTEAFF
D: TRBD2; J: TRBJ2-3; V: TRBV27; size: .; DNA: TGTGCCAGCAGTTTACTAGCGGGAGCCTCAGATACGCAGTATTTT; CDR3: CASSLLAGASDTQYF
D: .; J: TRBJ2-3; V: TRBV11-2; size: .; DNA: TGTGCCAGCAGACCCCCGGGACTTAGCACAGATACGCAGTATTTT; CDR3: CASRPPGLSTDTQYF